This T cell receptor beta chain appears in the sequencing data of a study of shared clonotypes between healthy human individuals. As for this clone: Other DNA sequences in the sample encode the same CDR3.

CD4+ cells underwent separation, giving CD45RA+ naive and CD45RA-negative memory subsets. Libraries were prepared by immunoSEQ multiplex PCR; TCRdb keeps only in-frame clonotypes and omits some of them. Among approximately 2,300,000 clones listed, about 90% were seen once. This clonotype was obtained from a man aged 18 to 30 in good health. Some clones in this sample may be carry-over from other donors' samples. The sequencing input was naive CD4+ T cells from PBMCs. This sample's subset: CD45RA+ positively selected.

Written as DNA, the CDR3 is TGTGCCAGCTCACCAGGGGCGGCGACCTACGAGCAGTACTTC. It specifies CASSPGAATYEQYF. The chain recombines TRBV18 with TRBJ2-7; D might be TRBD1 (5 bases). Deletions cut 2 bases from V and 2 bases from J, with 10 bases between. Germline V lookup: CDR1 KGHSH, CDR2 LQKENI. CDR3 length: 14 amino acids. The complete variable domain, with remaining parts taken from reference TRBV18 and TRBJ2-7, reads NAGVMQNPRHLVRRRGQEARLRCSPMKGHSHVYWYRQLPEEGLKFMVYLQKENIIDESGMPKERFSAEFPKEGPSILRIQQVVRGDSAAYFCASSPGAATYEQYFGPGTRLTVT.